The 21 T cell receptor beta chains given below trace back to one sample, sequenced in a study of CD8+CD57+ T cells in acquired aplastic anemia. Genomic DNA acted as the template from which TCR beta VDJ combination and CDR3 sequence profiling were carried out. Via MiXCR, TCRdb re-called the reads, giving one row per CDR3 protein. The repertoire holds around 150,000 distinct CDR3 sequences, with about 50% as singletons. The authors sequenced patients whose flow cytometry had shown CD8+CD57+ cell expansion. Sample: sorted CD4+, CD8+, or CD8+CD57+ T cells (not recorded which) from PBMCs. Source of these receptors: a human donor with aplastic anemia.

The chain uses TRBV27 and TRBJ1-2, with D perhaps TRBD1 (5 bases). Trimming took 6 bases from V and 0 from J, leaving 11 bases between them. The CDR3 runs 14 residues. Germline V gene sequence: CDR1 MNHEY, CDR2 SMNVEV (reference sequence). CDR3 sequence: CASSPPGANYGYTF. CDR3 DNA: TGTGCCAGCAGCCCTCCGGGGGCTAACTATGGCTACACCTTC.

This clonotype was picked up many times. V usage is TRBV7-8 and J usage is TRBJ2-1; 8 positions match TRBD2. Germline V CDR1 and CDR2: SGHVS, FQNEAQ. Trimming took 3 bases from V and 0 from J; bases not matched to a gene: 4. The CDR3 contains 16 residues. The CDR3 region has the DNA TGTGCCAGCAGCTTCCTAGCGGGCAGCTCCTACAATGAGCAGTTCTTC. Protein: CASSFLAGSSYNEQFF. Based on the CDR3 plus reference TRBV7-8 and TRBJ2-1, the full variable domain is GAGVSQSPRYKVAKRGQDVALRCDPISGHVSLFWYQQALGQGPEFLTYFQNEAQLDKSGLPSDRFFAERPEGSVSTLKIQRTQQEDSAVYLCASSFLAGSSYNEQFFGPGTRLTVL.

This clonotype was detected many times. This chain uses TRBV24-1 with TRBJ2-7, with no clear D. Germline V gives CDR1 KGHDR, CDR2 SFDVKD. The V end was cut by 5 bases, the J end by 2 bases, with 12 bases between. The CDR3 runs to 14 residues. CDR3 nucleotide sequence: TGTGCCACCAGTGCCCCAGGCCGTCCCTACGAGCAGTACTTC. The encoded protein is CATSAPGRPYEQYF.

This clonotype was seen many times. The chain employs TRBV4-3 and TRBJ1-2, with unresolved D. V lost 1 base and J lost 4, with 16 bases in between. Germline assignment: CDR1 LGHNA and CDR2 YSLEER. The length of the CDR3 is 16 residues. CDR3 DNA sequence: TGCGCCAGCAGCCAAGGGTACAGCCTAGACCTCTATGGCTACACCTTC. It yields the protein CASSQGYSLDLYGYTF.

This clonotype was observed a few times. The rearrangement uses TRBV12-3 or TRBV12-4 and TRBJ2-7, with 8 positions matching TRBD2. The CDR3 length is 16 residues. The trim removed 7 bases at V and 1 base at J, leaving 12 bases unmatched. DNA for the CDR3: TGTGCCAGCACGCGCGGGAGGTACCCTAATTCCTACGAGCAGTACTTC. Translation: CASTRGRYPNSYEQYF.

Concerning this clonotype: A clone one base away is much larger, so this may be a read error. The chain links TRBV11-1 to TRBJ2-3; the D is unclear. Germline V lookup: CDR1 SGHAT, CDR2 FQDESV (reference sequence). V was shortened by 1 base and J by 2 bases, with 10 bases between the two germline ends. The CDR3 consists of 15 residues. The CDR3 nucleotides read TGTGCCAGCAGCTTAGGCGCCACTGCCACAGATACGCAGTATTTT. Residues: CASSLGATATDTQYF. Full variable domain (rest looked up from reference TRBV11-1 and TRBJ2-3): EAEVAQSPRYKITEKSQAVAFWCDPISGHATLYWYRQILGQGPELLVQFQDESVVDDSQLPKDRFSAERLKGVDSTLKIQPAELGDSAMYLCASSLGATATDTQYFGPGTRLTVL.

The J gene is TRBJ2-5, the V gene TRBV11-1; D unresolved. Trimming shortened V by 3 bases and J by 5 bases, and 10 bases separated the two germline ends. Germline V CDR1 and CDR2: SGHAT, FQDESV (reference sequence). CDR3 size: 13 residues. CDR3 bases: TGTGCCAGCAGCTTGCCGAGGCACGAGACCCAGTACTTC. Translated: CASSLPRHETQYF.

V and J are TRBV20-1 and TRBJ2-3; TRBD2 matches at 12 bases. The CDR3 is 15 amino acids. Germline-derived CDR1 and CDR2 are DFQATT and SNEGSKA (reference sequence). Trimming removed 5 bases from V and 7 bases from J; junction bases left unmatched: 10. The CDR3 sequence is CSAHGGLAGSNTQYF. The CDR3 nucleotides read TGCAGTGCTCACGGAGGACTAGCGGGGTCAAATACGCAGTATTTT.

The rearrangement joins TRBV15 to TRBJ2-4, with 8 bases identical to TRBD1. The trim removed 4 bases at V and 3 bases at J, leaving 5 bases unmatched. The CDR3 loop spans 15 amino acids. Germline CDR1 and CDR2: LNHNV and YYDKDF (reference sequence). The CDR3 coding sequence is TGTGCCACCAGCAACACAGGGGGAGGCAAAAACATTCAGTACTTC. Translating it yields CATSNTGGGKNIQYF.

In regard to this clonotype: One end of the junction varies from germline; a read error may be responsible. The chain employs TRBV15 and TRBJ2-3, with D maybe TRBD2 (7 bases). The CDR3 covers 16 residues. Germline CDR1 LNHNV, CDR2 YYDKDF (reference sequence). For the CDR3, the DNA is TGTGCCACCAGCAGAGATTTGCGGGGGCACACAGATACGCAGTATTTC. Translation gives CATSRDLRGHTDTQYF.

With regard to this clonotype: At one boundary the junction diverges from the germline segment, which might be a read error. The V gene is TRBV5-4, the J gene TRBJ2-1, with D hard to call. The CDR3 is 15 amino acids. The germline V gene has CDR1 SGHNT and CDR2 YYREEE (reference sequence). The CDR3 is CASSLALLGYTEQFF. DNA of the CDR3: TGTGCCAGCAGCTTGGCTCTGTTGGGGTACACTGAGCAGTTCTTC. Drawing the rest from reference TRBV5-4 and TRBJ2-1, the complete variable domain is ETGVTQSPTHLIKTRGQQVTLRCSSQSGHNTVSWYQQALGQGPQFIFQYYREEENGRGNFPPRFSGLQFPNYSSELNVNALELDDSALYLCASSLALLGYTEQFFGPGTRLTVL.

This clonotype appeared a few times. The chain joins TRBV2 to TRBJ2-1; 8 bases are shared with TRBD2. CDR1 SNHLY and CDR2 FYNNEI come from the germline V gene. The CDR3 contains 11 residues. V trimming: 8 bases; J trimming: 9 bases; junction bases outside the gene matches: 3. The CDR3 sequence: CASLAGTEQFF. The CDR3 DNA follows: TGTGCCAGCTTAGCGGGAACTGAGCAGTTCTTC.

The CDR3 region is CAISESPGTVPDQPQHF. As DNA, the CDR3 is TGTGCCATCAGTGAGTCCCCCGGGACAGTCCCCGACCAGCCCCAGCATTTT. This chain connects TRBV10-3 to TRBJ1-5, with 7 nucleotides matching TRBD1. Germline V CDR1 and CDR2: ENHRY, SYGVKD. This CDR3 region has 17 residues. V lost 0 bases and J lost 7; bases outside the gene matches: 12.

This clonotype is deemed medium-sized (0.01 to 0.1%). The rearrangement uses TRBV7-8 and TRBJ1-3; D remains ambiguous. This CDR3 contains 12 residues. Germline V lookup: CDR1 SGHVS, CDR2 FQNEAQ. Trimming took 5 bases from V and 4 from J, leaving 6 bases between them. The chain's CDR3 is CASSPAGNTIYF. The CDR3 DNA reads as TGTGCCAGCAGCCCGGCGGGAAACACCATATATTTT.

This clonotype showed up many times. The V call is TRBV6-4, the J call TRBJ2-3, with TRBD2 identical over 13 bases. After removal of 0 bases from V and 2 bases from J, the junction contained 5 bases not matched to a gene. CDR1 is MRHNA, CDR2 SNTAGT, per germline. The CDR3 sequence is 18 residues long. CDR3 in amino acids: CASSDSPLAGGSTDTQYF. The CDR3 DNA reads as TGTGCCAGCAGTGACTCCCCACTAGCGGGAGGGTCCACAGATACGCAGTATTTT.

This clonotype was recorded at least ten times. The V gene is TRBV10-1, the J gene TRBJ2-3, with 9 bases identical to TRBD2. The germline gives CDR1 WNHNN, CDR2 SYGVQD (reference sequence). CDR3 size: 15 residues. With 1 base clipped from V and 5 bases from J, the junction kept 4 bases outside the gene matches. In DNA form, the CDR3 reads TGCGCCAGCAGTGAGTGGCGGGAGGGCCTAGATACGCAGTATTTT. This encodes CASSEWREGLDTQYF.

This chain connects TRBV20-1 to TRBJ1-3; D unresolved. The ends were cut back, 5 bases at V and 7 bases at J, with 15 bases in the middle. CDR1 is DFQATT and CDR2 is SNEGSKA in the germline V gene (reference sequence). The CDR3 sequence is 13 residues long. The CDR3 DNA reads as TGCAGTGCTTACGACTTGTCCGGGAACACCATATATTTT. Translating gives CSAYDLSGNTIYF.

The chain links TRBV7-3 to TRBJ2-1; the match to TRBD1 covers 7 bases. Germline CDR1 SGHTA, CDR2 FQGTGA. V was pared by 5 bases and J by 15 bases, with 13 bases of the junction left unmatched. There are 13 residues in the CDR3. The CDR3 coding sequence is TGTGCCAGCAGCGCTCAATGGGACAGTCCACTGTTCTTC. Its translation: CASSAQWDSPLFF.

V and J are TRBV7-8 and TRBJ1-3; D uncertain. The V gene lost 5 bases and the J gene lost 0 bases, with 11 bases spanning the gap. CDR1 is SGHVS and CDR2 is FQNEAQ in the germline V gene. The CDR3 has 15 residues. CDR3 nucleotide sequence: TGTGCCAGCAGCGTAGGACGGAACTCTGGAAACACCATATATTTT. It yields the protein CASSVGRNSGNTIYF.

This clonotype showed up many times. CDR3 sequence: CATSDFNAADTQYF. The CDR3 nucleotides read TGTGCCACCAGTGATTTTAACGCAGCAGATACGCAGTATTTT. V is TRBV24-1 and J is TRBJ2-3; D unclear. Germline V gives CDR1 KGHDR, CDR2 SFDVKD. CDR3 length: 14 residues. V was trimmed by 1 base and J by 4 bases, leaving 8 bases between them.

This clonotype was seen repeatedly, ten times or more. The rearrangement uses TRBV20-1 and TRBJ2-7; 7 nucleotides line up with TRBD2. CDR3 length: 14 amino acids. The germline gives CDR1 DFQATT, CDR2 SNEGSKA (reference sequence). Trimming removed 0 bases from V and 2 bases from J; junction bases left unmatched: 4. The CDR3 region is CSARDSAGAYEQYF. As DNA, the CDR3 is TGCAGTGCTAGAGATTCGGCGGGAGCCTACGAGCAGTACTTC.